This T cell receptor (beta chain) was profiled in a study of identical twins (dated by TCRdb to 2016 to 2017). About the investigation overall: The study deep-sequenced TCR alpha and beta repertoires from monozygotic twins, unrelated adults of various ages and cord blood to test whether fetal clonotypes persist. To rule out contamination, replicate twin experiments were performed at different times with different library preparation protocols.

To prepare the library, 5' RACE was applied. The reads were generated on an Illumina HiSeq 2000. A universal primer binding site was added through template switching, and the final cDNA carried a unique molecular identifier so that TCR cDNA molecules could be counted accurately. Specific primers in the conserved constant-segment region were used to synthesize first-strand cDNA for TCR alpha and beta chains. To control for contamination, every cDNA library carried two barcodes: a SMART-Mk sample barcode plus Illumina barcodes. TruSeq adapter sequences and Illumina sample barcodes were added in two successive PCR steps. The TCR alpha and beta cDNA libraries were sequenced on the Illumina HiSeq platform using custom primers. On the study's bioinformatics: Unique molecular identifiers were extracted from raw reads with MiGEC, and CDR3 positions were determined with MiXCR. For each individual, recombination models were inferred using an EM algorithm with the repgenHMM and IGoR tools. The tcR package in R was used for shared clonotype analysis, with sharing normalized by the product of cloneset sizes. Out-of-frame nonproductive sequences were analyzed to study raw recombination free of thymic and clonal selection effects. The public reads were run again by TCRdb, first through fastp at Q25 and then through MiXCR, and only productive beta chains were kept. Rows are combined by CDR3 protein, so each entry shows the most common genes and DNA. The V and J calls were determined by TCRdb, not by the authors. The sample table contains about 210,000 distinct CDR3 sequences; only one count was recorded for approximately 9% of them. 5% to 5.5% of the sample is taken by the ten largest.

Trimming removed 6 bases from V and 2 bases from J, leaving 14 bases between the germline ends. The germline V gene (reference sequence) yields DFQATT for CDR1 and SNEGSKA for CDR2. Reading from cysteine to phenylalanine, the CDR3 counts 13 amino acids. Only the CDR3 region is kept as DNA, spanning 39 bases read in frame from base 1. Every donor in the study was a healthy Caucasian. Using Miltenyi CD45RO+ enrichment and human naive T-cell isolation kits, memory (CD45RO+) and naive T cells were isolated from PBMC. The paper as a whole reports these results and caveats: Because the same donors could not be followed over many years, the conclusions depended on cross-sectional statistical analysis. Fewer insertions were carried by abundant cord blood beta clonotypes; a weaker similar trend was observed in young adult naive repertoires, while no such trend was observed in memory repertoires. Zero-insertion analyses could be partly confounded by invariant T cells such as MAIT and iNKT, though diverse VJ usage argued against such confounding for most clonotypes. Compared with coincidental sharing between unrelated individuals, out-of-frame TCR alpha sequences shared between twins showed an excess of sequences with low generation probability. In beta out-of-frame sequences, excess twin sharing was weaker, because having fewer shared sequences lowered the signal-to-noise ratio. Recombination models systematically underestimated out-of-frame TCR alpha sharing in monozygotic twins but agreed with sharing between unrelated individuals.

This clonotype was detected many times. Its recognized antigen is unknown. No much larger clone exists at a distance of one base, and base qualities are not known. The clonotype originates from a woman aged 18-29 years in good health. The sample comprised memory (CD45RO+) T cells sorted from blood. What this sample's cell subset or site label stands for: CD45RO+ enriched T cells. The chain is encoded by TRBV20-1 joined to TRBJ2-7; the D gene cannot be resolved reliably. Here is the DNA: TGCAGTGCCTTAGGAACTATACCCTACGAGCAGTACTTC. It translates as CSALGTIPYEQYF.